Described below is a single T cell receptor beta chain sequence and its context. Its antigen is still unknown. This table comes from immunoSEQ multiplex PCR, and its TCRdb copy is limited to in-frame clones, with some not included. Found here are 20,000 to 30,000 clones, roughly three quarters of them singletons; the top ten hold 25%. The data originate from a study of OX40 agonist ivuxolimab in advanced cancers. Across the whole study: Patients assigned to dose escalation were diagnosed with hepatocellular carcinoma, melanoma, renal cell or head and neck cancer. Findings and limits, study-wide: There were, on average, more expanded clones in CD8+ T cells than in CD4+.

CDR1 is MNHNS and CDR2 is SASEGT in the germline V gene. The CDR3 covers 15 residues. V lost 8 bases and J 0 bases, leaving 13 bases between the germline ends. The sequence was obtained from an adult with an advanced solid tumor such as melanoma, head and neck, liver or kidney cancer. This sample comprised CD4+ or CD8+ T cells sorted from blood, obtained in a trial of the OX40 agonist ivuxolimab. The chain employs TRBV6-1 and TRBJ1-4, with D maybe TRBD1 (5 bases). The CDR3 reads CASSRQPSTNEKLFF. The CDR3 coding sequence is TGTGCCAGCTCTAGACAGCCCTCAACTAATGAAAAACTGTTTTTT.